This passage covers 29 T cell receptor beta chains from one sample sequenced in a study of OX40 agonist ivuxolimab in advanced cancers. Sequencing used immunoSEQ multiplex PCR; TCRdb keeps in-frame clones, though not all of them. Among roughly 26,000 clones listed, roughly 90% were seen once. The sample was CD4+ or CD8+ T cells sorted from blood, taken in a trial of the OX40 agonist ivuxolimab. The receptors were sampled from an adult with an advanced solid tumor such as melanoma, head and neck, liver or kidney cancer.

The rearrangement uses TRBV30 and TRBJ1-2; D remains unclear. The CDR3 loop spans 13 amino acids. Looked up from germline, CDR1 is GTSNPN and CDR2 is SVGIG (reference sequence). V was shortened by 2 bases and J by 2 bases, with 9 bases between the two germline ends. The CDR3 nucleotides read TGTGCCTGGAGTTTGGCGGGGAACTATGGCTACACCTTC. Protein product: CAWSLAGNYGYTF.

The chain is built from TRBV5-5 and TRBJ1-5; D uncertain. The CDR3 runs to 16 residues. The V gene lost 1 base and the J gene lost 2 bases, with 13 bases spanning the gap. From germline, CDR1 is SGHKS and CDR2 YYEKEE (reference sequence). The CDR3, as DNA: TGTGCCAGCAGCTTGCAGTTCACCGGCGGCAATCAGCCCCAGCATTTT. As protein: CASSLQFTGGNQPQHF.

This chain links TRBV7-2 with TRBJ1-5; unclear D gene. V lost 2 bases to trimming and J lost 7 bases, with 18 bases between them. CDR1 is SGHTA and CDR2 is FQGNSA in the germline V gene. The CDR3 contains 16 residues. CDR3 region: CASSLNRGIPDQPQHF. The CDR3 bases are TGTGCCAGCAGCTTAAATCGAGGGATTCCGGACCAGCCCCAGCATTTT.

The chain couples TRBV7-2 to TRBJ1-1; no clear D gene. The CDR3 spans 12 residues. Germline values: CDR1 SGHTA, CDR2 FQGNSA. Trimming stripped 8 bases from V and 3 bases from J, with 10 bases between. Written as DNA, the CDR3 is TGTGCCAGCGGAGACCGGGACACTGAAGCTTTCTTT. It translates to CASGDRDTEAFF.

V gene TRBV7-6 combines with J gene TRBJ2-7; 10 nucleotides line up with TRBD1. V shed 5 bases, J shed 2 bases, and the junction held 9 bases outside the gene matches. This CDR3 comprises 16 residues. The germline CDR1 and CDR2 sequences are SGHVS and FNYEAQ. CDR3 loop: CASSPTPGQGTYEQYF. CDR3 sequence (DNA): TGTGCCAGCAGCCCGACCCCGGGACAGGGGACCTACGAGCAGTACTTC.

This chain connects TRBV28 to TRBJ2-7, with D uncertain. The CDR3 is 16 amino acids. The germline V and J ends were trimmed by 2 bases and 0 bases, with 14 bases remaining between them. CDR1 is MDHEN and CDR2 is SYDVKM in the germline V gene. Written as DNA, the CDR3 is TGTGCCAGCAGTTTAGACCTCCGAGACCGCTCCTACGAGCAGTACTTC. Amino acids: CASSLDLRDRSYEQYF.

V gene TRBV19 combines with J gene TRBJ1-1, with 9 bases identical to TRBD1. The CDR3 extends over 15 amino acids. The J segment lost 3 bases and the V segment lost 5 bases, leaving 7 bases of the junction unmatched. Germline lookup yields CDR1 LNHDA and CDR2 SQIVND (reference sequence). This CDR3 reads CASSELTGGHTEAFF. In DNA, the CDR3 is TGTGCCAGTAGTGAACTGACAGGGGGGCACACTGAAGCTTTCTTT.

CDR3 DNA sequence: TGTGCCAGTAGCGCGGGGACAGGTTCCTACGAGCAGTACTTC. Translation gives CASSAGTGSYEQYF. The genes are TRBV19 and TRBJ2-7, with 8 bases that match TRBD1. From germline, CDR1 is LNHDA and CDR2 SQIVND (reference sequence). J lost 1 base, V lost 6 bases, and 5 bases had no gene match. The CDR3 spans 14 residues. The full variable domain, rest sourced from reference TRBV19 and TRBJ2-7, is DGGITQSPKYLFRKEGQNVTLSCEQNLNHDAMYWYRQDPGQGLRLIYYSQIVNDFQKGDIAEGYSVSREKKESFPLTVTSAQKNPTAFYLCASSAGTGSYEQYFGPGTRLTVT.

The chain recombines TRBV6-7 with TRBJ2-4; either TRBD1 or TRBD2 may supply D (5 bases each). TRBV6-7 falls under the ORF class, with uncertain function. V was pared by 2 bases and J by 1 base, with 12 bases between. This CDR3 region has 16 residues. The CDR3 bases are TGTGCCAGCAGTTACCACCAGGGACCGGCCAAAAACATTCAGTACTTC. This translates into CASSYHQGPAKNIQYF.

The chain uses TRBV7-5 and TRBJ2-7; the D segment call TRBD1 is taken from the table without a DNA check. TRBV7-5 is designated a pseudogene. This CDR3 is 14 amino acids long. CDR3 coding DNA: TGTGCCAGAAGCCCCGGACAGGGTTCGGGCGAGCAGTACTTC. This gives the protein CARSPGQGSGEQYF.

This clone came up a few times. This chain uses TRBV6-1 with TRBJ2-1; maybe TRBD2 (6 bases). Germline V gene lookup returns CDR1 MNHNS and CDR2 SASEGT. V was pared by 4 bases and J by 2 bases, with 9 bases between. The CDR3 is made up of 14 amino acids. CDR3 protein: CASSVSGAYNEQFF. DNA for the CDR3: TGTGCCAGCAGTGTTAGCGGAGCCTACAATGAGCAGTTCTTC.

This clone was recorded only once. This chain uses TRBV5-1 with TRBJ1-1, with TRBD1 as a possible D gene (6 bases). Germline CDR1 reads SGHRS; CDR2 reads YFSETQ. The germline V and J ends were trimmed by 1 base and 4 bases, with 17 bases remaining between them. The CDR3 runs to 16 residues. CDR3: CASSLSRGPVGTEAFF. The CDR3 region has the DNA TGCGCCAGCAGCTTGAGCCGGGGGCCGGTGGGCACTGAAGCTTTCTTT.

J is TRBJ1-1 and V is TRBV9; D is ambiguous. The ends were cut back, 0 bases at V and 5 bases at J, with 8 bases in the middle. Per the germline V gene, CDR1 is SGDLS and CDR2 is YYNGEE. The CDR3 runs 13 residues. The CDR3 nucleotides read TGTGCCAGCAGCGTAGATAGATGGACTGAAGCTTTCTTT. Its protein is CASSVDRWTEAFF.

This clone was detected a few times. J is TRBJ2-7 and V is TRBV6-1; 8 bases fit TRBD1. The CDR3 has 14 amino acids. Germline V lookup: CDR1 MNHNS, CDR2 SASEGT. V dropped 6 bases and J dropped 3; count of bases not matched to a gene: 7. The CDR3 coding sequence is TGTGCCAGCAGCCTAACCGGGACAGGCTACGAGCAGTACTTC. The encoded protein is CASSLTGTGYEQYF.

V is TRBV9 and J is TRBJ2-2; D is perhaps TRBD1 (5 bases). V was cut by 4 bases and J by 12 bases, with 13 bases left in between. Germline CDR1 reads SGDLS; CDR2 reads YYNGEE. The CDR3 extends over 12 amino acids. CDR3 sequence (DNA): TGTGCCAGCAGCCCAGACAGCGCACAGCTGTTTTTT. As protein: CASSPDSAQLFF.

This clone was recorded once. The V gene is TRBV27, the J gene TRBJ2-1; TRBD2 matches at 7 bases. V was clipped by 7 bases and J by 1 base; unmatched bases: 19. Germline V gives CDR1 MNHEY, CDR2 SMNVEV (reference sequence). The CDR3 loop spans 19 amino acids. Here the CDR3 reads CASNNRGGPPGGSYNEQFF. CDR3 nucleotides: TGTGCCAGCAATAACCGGGGCGGTCCGCCCGGGGGGTCCTACAATGAGCAGTTCTTC.

This chain's CDR3 is CASSGLLTGELFF. The CDR3 DNA reads TGTGCCAGCAGTGGACTACTCACCGGGGAGCTGTTTTTT. The chain employs TRBV6-1 and TRBJ2-2, with a tentative D call TRBD2 (5 bases). Germline V gene sequence: CDR1 MNHNS, CDR2 SASEGT. CDR3 length: 13 residues. Trimming left V 4 bases short and J 4 bases short, with 7 bases between.

The rearrangement joins TRBV7-2 to TRBJ1-1; 7 nucleotides line up with TRBD1. There are 14 residues in the CDR3. CDR1 SGHTA and CDR2 FQGNSA come from the germline V gene. The trim removed 4 bases at V and 8 bases at J, leaving 10 bases unmatched. The CDR3 sequence: CASSYSTGIVEAFF. In nucleotides, the CDR3 is TGTGCCAGCAGCTACTCGACAGGGATTGTAGAAGCTTTCTTT.

This chain connects TRBV30 to TRBJ1-1, with D maybe TRBD1 (5 bases). This CDR3 is built from 13 residues. Trimming cost V 5 bases and J 5 bases, with 15 bases left between them. Germline CDR1 is GTSNPN and CDR2 is SVGIG (reference sequence). CDR3 DNA: TGTGCCTGGGGAGAGGAGGGGCCTACTGAAGCTTTCTTT. Translated: CAWGEEGPTEAFF.

This clone appeared once. This chain uses TRBV5-6 with TRBJ2-7; a weak D match, TRBD2 (5 bases). CDR1 and CDR2 (germline): SGHDT, YYEEEE. V lost 1 base to trimming and J lost 4 bases, with 9 bases between them. CDR3 length: 13 residues. DNA for the CDR3: TGTGCCAGCAGCTTGTCCTCGGGGTACGAGCAGTACTTC. It yields the protein CASSLSSGYEQYF.

The rearrangement joins TRBV29-1 to TRBJ1-2; no definite D call. Between the trimmed V and J ends, which lost 1 base and 1 base, there was a span of 10 bases. CDR1 is SQVTM, CDR2 ANQGSEA, per germline. This CDR3 has 14 amino acids. This chain's CDR3 is CSVEGAPLNYGYTF. DNA of the CDR3: TGCAGCGTTGAAGGGGCTCCTCTTAACTATGGCTACACCTTC.

The chain carries TRBV5-6 and TRBJ1-2; 7 bases agree with TRBD1. The junction had 7 bases not matched to a gene; V was cut back by 2 bases and J by 6 bases. The CDR3 spans 14 residues. Germline V gene data show CDR1 as SGHDT and CDR2 as YYEEEE. The CDR3, as DNA: TGTGCCAGCAGCTTCCTTGATGGGACAGATGGCTACACCTTC. Translation gives CASSFLDGTDGYTF.

The chain employs TRBV4-3 and TRBJ2-7; TRBD2 is a possible D gene (6 bases). Trimming cost V 1 base and J 2 bases, with 12 bases left between them. CDR1 is LGHNA and CDR2 is YSLEER in the germline V gene. The length of the CDR3 is 15 residues. The CDR3 loop reads CASSQGYAGTYEQYF. The CDR3 DNA is TGCGCCAGCAGCCAAGGATACGCGGGGACCTACGAGCAGTACTTC.

About this clone itself: In the same sample, other DNA sequences code for this CDR3. The rearrangement joins TRBV19 to TRBJ1-1, with 8 bases fitting TRBD1. V gave up 8 bases and J gave up 4 bases; unmatched junction bases: 0. From germline, CDR1 is LNHDA and CDR2 SQIVND (reference sequence). The CDR3 has 11 amino acids. The CDR3 sequence is CASDRGTEAFF. CDR3 DNA sequence: TGTGCCAGTGACAGGGGCACTGAAGCTTTCTTT.

This rearrangement joins TRBV5-5 to TRBJ1-2, with TRBD1 identical over 7 bases. The CDR3 is made up of 17 amino acids. The V and J ends lost 1 base and 4 bases, in that order; junction bases with no gene match: 13. Germline V gene lookup returns CDR1 SGHKS and CDR2 YYEKEE (reference sequence). CDR3 residues: CASSLRGTASGAYGYTF. The CDR3 DNA reads TGTGCCAGCAGCTTGCGCGGGACAGCCTCTGGAGCCTATGGCTACACCTTC.

The V gene is TRBV7-6, the J gene TRBJ1-1; D gene uncertain. V was trimmed by 3 bases and J by 0 bases, leaving 11 bases between them. CDR3 size: 15 residues. From germline, CDR1 is SGHVS and CDR2 FNYEAQ. CDR3 region: CASSFSGEMNTEAFF. CDR3 nucleotide sequence: TGTGCCAGCAGCTTTAGTGGGGAGATGAACACTGAAGCTTTCTTT.

V and J are TRBV5-4 and TRBJ1-4, with D hard to call. This CDR3 has 15 residues. Trimming pared 4 bases from V and 8 bases from J, leaving 18 bases between. The germline CDR1 and CDR2 sequences are SGHNT and YYREEE (reference sequence). CDR3 sequence: CASSLRSPPTEKLFF. The CDR3 DNA reads TGTGCCAGCAGCCTTCGCAGCCCTCCGACAGAAAAACTGTTTTTT. Looking up the rest from reference TRBV5-4 and TRBJ1-4 gives the full variable domain: ETGVTQSPTHLIKTRGQQVTLRCSSQSGHNTVSWYQQALGQGPQFIFQYYREEENGRGNFPPRFSGLQFPNYSSELNVNALELDDSALYLCASSLRSPPTEKLFFGSGTQLSVL.

The chain is built from TRBV25-1 and TRBJ2-5, with D possibly called TRBD1 or TRBD2 (5 bases each). Trimming cost V 1 base and J 0 bases, with 18 bases left between them. CDR3 length: 18 amino acids. The germline V gene encodes CDR1 MGHDK and CDR2 SYGVNS. The CDR3, as DNA: TGTGCCAGCAGTGAATGGGGGAGTGCGCCGTCCCACCAAGAGACCCAGTACTTC. It specifies CASSEWGSAPSHQETQYF.

The rearrangement links TRBV6-5 to TRBJ1-4; D remains ambiguous. Germline V gene data show CDR1 as MNHEY and CDR2 as SVGAGI. CDR3 length: 14 residues. V lost 3 bases, J lost 8 bases, and 13 bases lay in between. The CDR3 sequence: CASSYYKGSEKLFF. For the CDR3, the DNA is TGTGCCAGCAGTTATTACAAAGGTTCGGAAAAACTGTTTTTT.